Each of the 6 T cell receptor beta chains below was sequenced from the same sample in a study of prognosis after radiotherapy for stage I lung cancer. Amplification of the TCR beta CDR3 (from genomic DNA) was done by two-round multiplex PCR. Used in first-round PCR were primers specific to each TRBV and TRBJ gene. From the multiplex PCR reads, TCRdb called clonotypes with MiXCR, one entry per CDR3 protein. The repertoire holds around 30,000 distinct CDR3 sequences, with 32% as singletons. Here the sequenced sample was PBMCs, taken before or after stereotactic body radiation therapy (not recorded which). All receptors come from a donor over 45 with non-small cell lung cancer.

This clonotype was seen ten or more times. The rearrangement uses TRBV24-1 and TRBJ2-1; D is undetermined. The germline V and J ends were trimmed by 3 bases and 2 bases, with 13 bases remaining between them. The CDR3 length is 16 residues. CDR1 is KGHDR and CDR2 is SFDVKD in the germline V gene. CDR3 loop: CATSDPDPTAYNEQFF. The CDR3 DNA reads as TGTGCCACCAGTGATCCTGATCCCACGGCCTACAATGAGCAGTTCTTC.

The sample holds many counts of this clonotype. V usage is TRBV28 and J usage is TRBJ2-7, with a possible D match to TRBD2 (5 bases). Trimming took off 5 bases at V and 2 bases at J, with 19 bases between the two ends. This CDR3 is 16 amino acids long. CDR1 is MDHEN and CDR2 is SYDVKM in the germline V gene. The CDR3 DNA reads as TGTGCCAGCAGTCCTGTTGGAGCGGTTACTACCTACGAGCAGTACTTC. Amino acid sequence: CASSPVGAVTTYEQYF.

Sample share makes this clonotype large. The chain employs TRBV18 and TRBJ1-4; D is undetermined. The V end was cut by 3 bases, the J end by 4 bases, with 9 bases between. The CDR3 runs 14 residues. Germline V gives CDR1 KGHSH, CDR2 LQKENI. CDR3 loop: CASSPGSNNEKLFF. CDR3 bases: TGTGCCAGCTCACCGGGATCGAATAATGAAAAACTGTTTTTT.

The table lists this clonotype with many counts. The V and J genes are TRBV6-1 and TRBJ1-6; D not resolved. The length of the CDR3 is 15 residues. Germline CDR1 reads MNHNS; CDR2 reads SASEGT. The germline V and J ends were trimmed by 6 bases and 9 bases, with 18 bases remaining between them. The CDR3 loop reads CASSLDGILASPLHF. CDR3 in DNA: TGTGCCAGCAGCCTCGATGGGATTCTCGCTTCACCCCTCCACTTT.

There are many counts of this clonotype. The chain recombines TRBV2 with TRBJ2-7, with 13 bases that match TRBD2. With 10 bases clipped from V and 2 bases from J, the junction kept 8 bases outside the gene matches. CDR1 and CDR2 (germline): SNHLY, FYNNEI. The CDR3 contains 15 residues. The CDR3 DNA reads TGTGCCACCGAAGGGGGACTAGCGGGAACCTACGAGCAGTACTTC. It codes for CATEGGLAGTYEQYF.

This clonotype was recorded many times. The V and J genes are TRBV29-1 and TRBJ2-1, with 11 bases fitting TRBD2. The V gene's germline CDR1 is SQVTM and CDR2 ANQGSEA. Trimming removed 4 bases from V and 4 bases from J; junction bases left unmatched: 6. The CDR3 is made up of 15 amino acids. The DNA of the CDR3 is TGCAGCGTTGTGCTAGCGGGAGGCCCTTACAATGAGCAGTTCTTC. Amino acids: CSVVLAGGPYNEQFF.